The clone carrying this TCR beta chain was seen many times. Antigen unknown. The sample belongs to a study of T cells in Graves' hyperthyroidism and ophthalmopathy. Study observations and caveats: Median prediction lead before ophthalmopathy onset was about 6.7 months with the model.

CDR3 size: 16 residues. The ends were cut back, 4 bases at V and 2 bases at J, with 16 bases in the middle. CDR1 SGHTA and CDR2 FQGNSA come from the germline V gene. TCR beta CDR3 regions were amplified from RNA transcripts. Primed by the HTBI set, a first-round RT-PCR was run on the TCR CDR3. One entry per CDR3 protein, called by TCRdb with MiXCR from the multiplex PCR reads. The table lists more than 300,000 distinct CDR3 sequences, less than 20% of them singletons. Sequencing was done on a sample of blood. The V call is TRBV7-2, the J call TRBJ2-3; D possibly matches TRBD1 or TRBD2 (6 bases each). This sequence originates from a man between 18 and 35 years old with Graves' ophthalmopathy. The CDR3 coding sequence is TGTGCCAGCAGCTCACAGGAGGGGGGTTTCACAGATACGCAGTATTTT. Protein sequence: CASSSQEGGFTDTQYF.